The 24 T cell receptor beta chains in this list originate from one sample, sequenced in a study of control samples from healthy donors and cancer patients. Repertoires were generated with immunoSEQ multiplex PCR, while TCRdb's copy carries only in-frame clones and drops some. The sample lists about 100,000 clones; more than 75% were seen once. Source material: blood. These receptors came from a woman aged 45-65 years in good health.

V is TRBV12-3 or TRBV12-4 and J is TRBJ1-4; possibly TRBD1 for D (5 bases). With 8 bases removed from V and 4 bases from J, the gap between germline ends came to 11 bases. The CDR3 spans 13 residues. CDR3 region: CASVQGYNEKLFF. CDR3 nucleotide sequence: TGTGCCAGCGTTCAGGGATATAATGAAAAACTGTTTTTT.

This chain links TRBV4-3 with TRBJ2-2, with D perhaps TRBD1 (5 bases). Between the trimmed V and J ends, which lost 1 base and 3 bases, there was a span of 18 bases. The length of the CDR3 is 18 residues. The germline V gene has CDR1 LGHNA and CDR2 YSLEER. The CDR3 sequence is CASSQGWQGWDYTGELFF. CDR3 bases: TGCGCCAGCAGCCAAGGCTGGCAGGGATGGGATTACACCGGGGAGCTGTTTTTT.

This chain connects TRBV24-1 to TRBJ2-5; no clear D gene. CDR1 and CDR2 from the germline V gene are KGHDR and SFDVKD. V lost 3 bases and J lost 4, with 8 bases in between. The CDR3 has 13 residues. CDR3 protein: CATSDPNRETQYF. The CDR3, as DNA: TGTGCCACCAGTGATCCGAACCGAGAGACCCAGTACTTC.

V and J are TRBV5-1 and TRBJ2-1; TRBD1 might be the D (6 bases). The germline V gene has CDR1 SGHRS and CDR2 YFSETQ. This CDR3 has 16 amino acids. V was pared by 4 bases and J by 3 bases, with 17 bases between. The CDR3 here is CASSRSSRGYYNEQFF. The CDR3 nucleotides read TGCGCCAGCAGCCGATCATCCAGGGGCTACTACAATGAGCAGTTCTTC. Full variable domain (outside the CDR3, taken from reference TRBV5-1 and TRBJ2-1): KAGVTQTPRYLIKTRGQQVTLSCSPISGHRSVSWYQQTPGQGLQFLFEYFSETQRNKGNFPGRFSGRQFSNSRSEMNVSTLELGDSALYLCASSRSSRGYYNEQFFGPGTRLTVL.

The rearrangement uses TRBV5-6 and TRBJ2-3; D remains unclear. With 1 base removed from V and 2 bases from J, the gap between germline ends came to 11 bases. Germline V lookup: CDR1 SGHDT, CDR2 YYEEEE. The CDR3 is 15 amino acids. CDR3 region: CASSLLLQNTDTQYF. CDR3 DNA sequence: TGTGCCAGCAGCTTGCTCTTACAAAACACAGATACGCAGTATTTT.

The CDR3 spells CASSQERAAYNEQFF. In DNA form, the CDR3 reads TGTGCCAGCAGCCAAGAACGCGCGGCGTACAATGAGCAGTTCTTC. The V and J genes are TRBV3-1 (or the pseudogene TRBV3-2) and TRBJ2-1; D not certain. Looked up from germline, CDR1 is LGHDT and CDR2 is YNNKEL (reference sequence). Trimming stripped 0 bases from V and 4 bases from J, with 10 bases between. CDR3 length: 15 amino acids.

The V and J genes are TRBV6-5 and TRBJ1-1; maybe TRBD1 (5 bases). Looked up from germline, CDR1 is MNHEY and CDR2 is SVGAGI. The CDR3 sequence is 15 residues long. V lost 0 bases and J lost 1, with 9 bases in between. CDR3 sequence reads: CASSYSGRSNTEAFF. In DNA, the CDR3 is TGTGCCAGCAGTTACTCGGGACGGTCGAACACTGAAGCTTTCTTT.

The chain uses TRBV7-2 and TRBJ2-7, with TRBD2 as a possible D gene (6 bases). The CDR3 runs to 14 residues. Per the germline V gene, CDR1 is SGHTA and CDR2 is FQGNSA. The V gene lost 8 bases and the J gene lost 2 bases, with 16 bases spanning the gap. The CDR3 sequence is CASGGAIPPYEQYV. The CDR3 nucleotides are TGTGCCAGCGGCGGGGCTATTCCTCCCTACGAGCAGTACGTC.

This chain connects TRBV11-3 to TRBJ2-7; D possibly corresponds to TRBD2 (6 bases). V dropped 1 base and J dropped 7 bases, with 20 bases sitting between them. Germline CDR1 reads SGHNT; CDR2 reads YENEEA. This CDR3 is built from 16 residues. In DNA, the CDR3 is TGTGCCAGCAGCTTAGCTGGCGGGGTGAGGACGGGGGAGCAGTACTTC. Translation gives CASSLAGGVRTGEQYF.

The gene calls are TRBV5-1 and TRBJ2-5; 7 nucleotides match TRBD2. V lost 1 base to trimming and J lost 4 bases; unmatched junction nucleotides: 7. CDR3 length: 15 residues. The germline V gene encodes CDR1 SGHRS and CDR2 YFSETQ. The CDR3 region has the DNA TGCGCCAGCAGCTTGCTCCTAGCGGTAGGAGAGACCCAGTACTTC. Translation gives CASSLLLAVGETQYF.

The chain uses TRBV6-2 or TRBV6-3 and TRBJ2-1, with D uncertain. Looked up from germline, CDR1 is MNHEY and CDR2 is SVGEGT. This CDR3 has 16 amino acids. Trimming removed 0 bases at V and 8 bases at J, with 17 bases between. CDR3 sequence: CASSYSIGIGFDEQFF. CDR3 in DNA: TGTGCCAGCAGTTACTCGATAGGAATAGGATTCGATGAGCAGTTCTTC.

V is TRBV12-1 and J is TRBJ1-1; TRBD1 is the table's D call and was not checked against the DNA. TRBV12-1 is a pseudogene locus. This CDR3 has 14 residues. In DNA, the CDR3 is TGTGCCAGCAGCGCCCCACAGGGTTTCACTGAAGCTTTCTTT. Protein: CASSAPQGFTEAFF.

The CDR3 region has the DNA TGTGCCAGTAGTTCCCCGCGAAGGGCCGGTGAAAAACTGTTTTTT. This sequence encodes CASSSPRRAGEKLFF. The chain is built from TRBV19 and TRBJ1-4, with D hard to call. The CDR3 is made up of 15 amino acids. V was pared by 5 bases and J by 7 bases, with 17 bases between. Germline V gene lookup returns CDR1 LNHDA and CDR2 SQIVND (reference sequence).

The genes are TRBV5-1 and TRBJ2-1; D gene ambiguous. There are 15 residues in the CDR3. CDR1 and CDR2 (germline): SGHRS, YFSETQ. Deletions cut 4 bases from V and 7 bases from J, with 18 bases between. The chain's CDR3 is CASSPGWDSRNEQFF. The CDR3 DNA is TGCGCCAGCAGCCCCGGTTGGGATAGCAGGAATGAGCAGTTCTTC.

This chain connects TRBV11-2 to TRBJ2-7, with 13 bases lining up with TRBD2. Germline V gives CDR1 SGHAT, CDR2 FQNNGV. The trim removed 5 bases at V and 4 bases at J, leaving 5 bases unmatched. The CDR3 spans 15 residues. The CDR3 DNA follows: TGTGCCAGCAGCCAGGGACTAGCGGGATCTTACGAGCAGTACGTC. It codes for CASSQGLAGSYEQYV.

The J gene is TRBJ1-4, the V gene TRBV28; tentatively, D is TRBD1 (5 bases). This CDR3 contains 14 residues. Trimming pared 3 bases from V and 8 bases from J, leaving 13 bases between. Germline CDR1 and CDR2: MDHEN and SYDVKM. CDR3 sequence: CASSFRGVYEKLFF. In DNA form, the CDR3 reads TGTGCCAGCAGTTTTCGGGGGGTTTACGAAAAACTGTTTTTT.

The chain has TRBV27 and TRBJ2-1, with 11 bases fitting TRBD2. V dropped 7 bases and J dropped 8; count of bases not matched to a gene: 19. There are 18 residues in the CDR3. Germline CDR1 reads MNHEY; CDR2 reads SMNVEV (reference sequence). CDR3 DNA sequence: TGTGCCAGCACCGTTTCATCCACTAGCGGGGGCTATTATCATGAGCAGTTCTTC. It encodes CASTVSSTSGGYYHEQFF.

In DNA, the CDR3 is TGTGCCAGCAGTTACAACGGGAGCCCATACAATGAGCAGTTCTTC. Its protein product is CASSYNGSPYNEQFF. This rearrangement joins TRBV6-2 or TRBV6-3 to TRBJ2-1; tentatively, D is TRBD2 (6 bases). This CDR3 is 15 amino acids long. V was pared by 2 bases and J by 4 bases, with 12 bases between. Germline V gene sequence: CDR1 MNHEY, CDR2 SVGEGT.

The sample holds one count of this clone. The CDR3 sequence is CASSPTLGFENEQYV. CDR3 nucleotides: TGTGCCAGCTCACCAACGCTGGGGTTCGAGAACGAGCAGTACGTC. The chain joins TRBV18 to TRBJ2-7; D is unresolved. Trimming left V 2 bases short and J 5 bases short, with 16 bases between. The CDR3 extends over 15 amino acids. CDR1 is KGHSH and CDR2 is LQKENI in the germline V gene.

A few counts support this clone. This chain uses TRBV30 with TRBJ1-2; D not resolved. This CDR3 spans 11 amino acids. Per the germline V gene, CDR1 is GTSNPN and CDR2 is SVGIG (reference sequence). Between the trimmed V and J ends, which lost 2 bases and 8 bases, there was a span of 9 bases. The CDR3 sequence: CAWSSGGGYTF. CDR3 nucleotide sequence: TGTGCCTGGAGTAGTGGCGGAGGCTACACCTTC.

The rearrangement joins TRBV11-3 to TRBJ2-3; no clear D. Per the germline V gene, CDR1 is SGHNT and CDR2 is YENEEA. The CDR3 covers 17 residues. V was shortened by 5 bases and J by 0 bases, with 18 bases between the two germline ends. The DNA for the CDR3 is TGTGCCAGCAGCCTATCCAAAGGAGTTACTAGCACAGATACGCAGTATTTT. Amino acid sequence: CASSLSKGVTSTDTQYF.

The chain employs TRBV7-2 and TRBJ2-3; D perhaps matches TRBD2 (6 bases). Germline assignment: CDR1 SGHTA and CDR2 FQGNSA. V was trimmed by 5 bases and J by 6 bases, leaving 12 bases between them. The CDR3 spans 13 residues. CDR3 sequence: CASSRLVGDTQYF. The CDR3 nucleotides read TGTGCCAGCAGCCGACTAGTTGGGGATACGCAGTATTTT.

The chain uses TRBV7-2 and TRBJ1-1; D gene ambiguous. V lost 5 bases and J 0 bases, leaving 1 base between the germline ends. Germline CDR1 and CDR2: SGHTA and FQGNSA. The CDR3 has 11 residues. The CDR3 is CASSMNTEAFF. CDR3 coding DNA: TGTGCCAGCAGCATGAACACTGAAGCTTTCTTT.

This clone was found once. The chain links TRBV12-1 to TRBJ2-7; the D segment call TRBD1 is taken from the table without a DNA check. TRBV12-1 represents a pseudogene. This CDR3 spans 15 amino acids. The CDR3 is CASSSFGPHTYEQYV. In DNA, the CDR3 is TGTGCCAGCAGCTCATTTGGGCCCCATACCTACGAGCAGTACGTC.